The clone carrying this TCR beta chain was observed at least ten times. Antigen: not known. The sample originates from a study of T-cell memory formation after mild COVID-19. In the study overall: The TCR clusters were mostly specific to one donor. General observations from the study: Memory from before infection featured some responding clones, which suggests cross-reactive memory joined.

This CDR3 contains 14 residues. Germline V gene sequence: CDR1 SNHLY, CDR2 FYNNEI. V was trimmed by 4 bases and J by 2 bases, leaving 11 bases between them. Each CDR3 protein is one row after TCRdb ran MiXCR on the 5' RACE reads. The data contain around 29,000 distinct CDR3 sequences, roughly 12% of them singletons. The V call is TRBV2, the J call TRBJ2-5, with TRBD1 as a possible D gene (6 bases). The sequence derives from an adult woman who had mild COVID-19 (a few samples of this study predate the infection). Cell type and time point are not known. The specimen was PBMCs or a T cell subset sorted from them (not recorded which). CDR3 residues: CASSVGGAQETQYF. The CDR3 coding sequence is TGTGCCAGCAGTGTTGGGGGCGCTCAAGAGACCCAGTACTTC.